This T cell receptor (beta chain) was recovered during a study of T cell responses to AZD1222 COVID-19 vaccine. Study observations and caveats: Recipients of AZD1222 seropositive at baseline numbered only 6 or 7. Distributed over spike, vaccine-associated CD4 TCRs predominated at 160-218 and 743-854. Per reports, nearly half of all spike-specific TCRs target regions that are unmutated in variants.

Comment on this clone: Its antigen is still unknown.

Second-dose recipients at about 4 or about 12 weeks were treated as one pooled group. V was clipped by 8 bases and J by 9 bases; unmatched bases: 6. This CDR3 region has 12 residues. Germline V gene sequence: CDR1 ENHRY, CDR2 SYGVKD. Assay used: immunoSEQ multiplex PCR; TCRdb lists only in-frame clones, some missing. The sample consists of some 180,000 clones, around 88% of them appearing once. The receptor's source is an adult who received the AZD1222 COVID-19 vaccine. The genes are TRBV10-3 and TRBJ2-4, with 8 bases aligning to TRBD1. The source was peripheral blood, collected 28 days after the second AZD1222 dose. CDR3 coding DNA: TGTGCCATCGGGACAGGCAAGGGCATTCAGTACTTC. This codes for CAIGTGKGIQYF.